The TCR beta chain described here comes from a study of T cells in localized non-small cell lung cancer. Profiled with immunoSEQ multiplex PCR; TCRdb holds only in-frame clones, not every one. The table lists under 2,500 clones, around 24% of them singletons. V was trimmed by 0 bases and J by 3 bases, leaving 10 bases between them. CDR1 SGHRS and CDR2 YFSETQ come from the germline V gene. This CDR3 comprises 15 residues. The rearrangement links TRBV5-1 to TRBJ2-1; tentatively, D is TRBD1 (5 bases). The TCR sequence derives from a male donor older than 55 with stage I lung adenocarcinoma. The sample consisted of normal lung tissue next to the tumor, taken before any cancer treatment. The CDR3 region is CASSLAGFFYNEQFF. The CDR3 coding sequence is TGCGCCAGCAGCTTGGCAGGGTTCTTCTACAATGAGCAGTTCTTC.